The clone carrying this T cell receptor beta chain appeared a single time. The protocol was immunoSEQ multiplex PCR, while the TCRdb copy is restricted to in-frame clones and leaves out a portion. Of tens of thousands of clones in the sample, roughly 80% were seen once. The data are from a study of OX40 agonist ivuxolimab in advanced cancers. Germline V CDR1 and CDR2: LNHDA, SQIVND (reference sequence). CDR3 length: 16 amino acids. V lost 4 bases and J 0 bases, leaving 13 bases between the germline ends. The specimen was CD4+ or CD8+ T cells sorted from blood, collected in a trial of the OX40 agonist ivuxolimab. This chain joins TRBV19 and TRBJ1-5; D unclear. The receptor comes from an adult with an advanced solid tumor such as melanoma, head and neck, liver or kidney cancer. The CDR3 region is CASSKSGSYSNQPQHF. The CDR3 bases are TGTGCCAGTAGTAAATCCGGGAGTTATAGCAATCAGCCCCAGCATTTT.